The 26 T cell receptor beta chains below were found in one sample sequenced in a study of regulatory T cells in long-lasting Graves disease (dated by TCRdb to the early 2020s). The time point tag for this specimen amounts to: persistent/refractory GD, antithyroid drugs over 5 years with positive TRAb. For both TCR sequencing and RNA sequencing, RNA was extracted from PBMCs in TRIzol. Library preparation used multiplex PCR. Sequenced on an Illumina HiSeq 4000. TCR beta libraries were built with iRepertoire HTBI primers and Arm-PCR amplification of CDR3 regions. The public sequencing data were trimmed at Q25 with fastp and processed into clonotypes with MiXCR by TCRdb, which kept only in-frame beta chains. Rows with a matching CDR3 protein are joined into one entry that keeps the most common DNA and genes. Present in this sample are 350,000 to 450,000 distinct CDR3 sequences, roughly 20% of which were seen just once. The top ten constitute approximately 28% of the sample.

This sample comprised peripheral blood mononuclear cells (PBMCs), obtained when the disease was refractory, from a patient treated with antithyroid drugs. The receptor set was obtained from a woman aged 35 to 49 with Graves disease. Donor details come from another sample of the same person, matched by shared clones.

In this sample, this clonotype turned up many times. The rearrangement joins TRBV29-1 to TRBJ1-4; D is unresolved. Looked up from germline, CDR1 is SQVTM and CDR2 is ANQGSEA. The CDR3 is made up of 13 amino acids. V was clipped by 4 bases and J by 0 bases, with 6 bases between them. The CDR3 loop reads CSVAQSTNEKLFF. The CDR3 DNA follows: TGCAGCGTTGCGCAGTCAACTAATGAAAAACTGTTTTTT.

This clonotype was observed many times. V gene TRBV28 combines with J gene TRBJ2-7; no clear D. V lost 3 bases, J lost 3 bases, and 15 bases lay in between. CDR1 and CDR2 (germline): MDHEN, SYDVKM. The CDR3 contains 15 residues. CDR3 protein: CASSLDRDPNYEQYF. The CDR3 nucleotides read TGTGCCAGCAGTTTGGACCGAGACCCAAACTACGAGCAGTACTTC.

The table lists this clonotype with many counts. V gene TRBV6-1 combines with J gene TRBJ2-7, with unresolved D. CDR3 length: 13 amino acids. Germline values: CDR1 MNHNS, CDR2 SASEGT. V lost 8 bases and J lost 0, with 11 bases in between. CDR3 in amino acids: CASRPMSSYEQYF. CDR3 sequence (DNA): TGTGCCAGCCGACCCATGAGCTCCTACGAGCAGTACTTC.

CDR3 sequence: CASSPRTSGVTNTGELFF. Here the CDR3 DNA reads TGCGCCAGCAGCCCCAGGACTAGCGGGGTTACGAACACCGGGGAGCTGTTTTTT. The V and J genes are TRBV5-1 and TRBJ2-2; 12 bases map to TRBD2. The CDR3 totals 18 residues. J gave up 0 bases and V 4 bases, and 7 bases lay outside the gene matches. Germline CDR1 and CDR2: SGHRS and YFSETQ.

Details on this clonotype: A much larger clone differs from this one at a single base, so this may be a read error. The chain joins TRBV6-1 to TRBJ2-5; TRBD1 matches at 7 bases. The CDR3 spans 15 residues. V lost 5 bases and J lost 1; bases outside the gene matches: 7. Germline CDR1 MNHNS, CDR2 SASEGT. The CDR3 region has the DNA TGTGCCAGCAGTCACACCCAGGGGGTCCAAGAGACCCAGTACTTC. Its protein is CASSHTQGVQETQYF.

This clonotype has at least ten counts. The J gene is TRBJ1-4, the V gene TRBV11-2; D may be TRBD1 (6 bases). The CDR3 runs to 12 residues. Germline-derived CDR1 and CDR2 are SGHAT and FQNNGV. Deletions cut 4 bases from V and 11 bases from J, with 11 bases between. The CDR3 loop reads CASSSSGAKLFF. DNA of the CDR3: TGTGCCAGCAGCTCCTCGGGGGCTAAACTGTTTTTT.

The chain uses TRBV5-1 and TRBJ1-5; 7 bases are a match to TRBD1. This CDR3 region has 16 residues. Germline values: CDR1 SGHRS, CDR2 YFSETQ. The J segment lost 2 bases and the V segment lost 4 bases, leaving 9 bases of the junction unmatched. CDR3 sequence reads: CASSTGDLTGNQPQHF. The CDR3, as DNA: TGCGCCAGCAGCACAGGGGACTTGACGGGCAATCAGCCCCAGCATTTT.

The count of this clonotype is one. This chain connects TRBV28 to TRBJ2-7, with D maybe TRBD1 (6 bases). Germline V gene data show CDR1 as MDHEN and CDR2 as SYDVKM. This CDR3 region has 15 residues. V dropped 0 bases and J dropped 0 bases, with 9 bases sitting between them. The CDR3 DNA reads TGTGCCAGCAGTTTATGGGGGACATCCTCCTACGAGCAGTACTTC. This codes for CASSLWGTSSYEQYF.

This clonotype was counted at least ten times. Relative to the germline gene, one junction end is altered; a read error may explain this. The V gene is TRBV2, the J gene TRBJ2-5; a possible D gene is TRBD1 (6 bases). In germline, CDR1 is SNHLY, CDR2 FYNNEI. This CDR3 contains 12 residues. The CDR3 DNA follows: TGTGCCAGCAGTGTGGGTGACCGACGACAGGACTTC. It specifies CASSVGDRRQDF.

Comment on this clonotype: This could be a read error, since a much larger clone is one nucleotide away. The chain has TRBV25-1 and TRBJ1-1; the D is unclear. Germline CDR1 and CDR2: MGHDK and SYGVNS. CDR3 length: 11 amino acids. The CDR3 protein is CASSEYVTALF. DNA of the CDR3: TGTGCCAGCAGTGAATACGTGACTGCTCTCTTT. Looking up the rest from reference TRBV25-1 and TRBJ1-1 gives the full variable domain: EADIYQTPRYLVIGTGKKITLECSQTMGHDKMYWYQQDPGMELHLIHYSYGVNSTEKGDLSSESTVSRIRTEHFPLTLESARPSHTSQYLCASSEYVTALFGQGTRLTVV.

This clonotype was seen more than once but under ten times. The V and J genes are TRBV24-1 and TRBJ2-5; the match to TRBD1 covers 8 bases. Trimming cost V 5 bases and J 1 base; bases outside gene matches: 8. Germline V lookup: CDR1 KGHDR, CDR2 SFDVKD. CDR3 length: 16 amino acids. The DNA for the CDR3 is TGTGCCACCAGTGGCCAGGGGGCGCGGAGCCAAGAGACCCAGTACTTC. It yields the protein CATSGQGARSQETQYF.

This clonotype occurred a few times. The chain recombines TRBV19 with TRBJ1-4; the match to TRBD1 covers 7 bases. The CDR3 sequence is 15 residues long. V was clipped by 6 bases and J by 7 bases; unmatched bases: 11. Germline lookup yields CDR1 LNHDA and CDR2 SQIVND (reference sequence). CDR3 sequence reads: CASSRGGVDVEKLFF. The DNA for the CDR3 is TGTGCCAGTAGCAGGGGGGGCGTCGATGTTGAAAAACTGTTTTTT.

J is TRBJ2-6 and V is TRBV2, with D hard to call. CDR3 length: 17 amino acids. V lost 9 bases to trimming and J lost 1 base, with 19 bases between them. Germline CDR1 reads SNHLY; CDR2 reads FYNNEI. The CDR3 region has the DNA TGTGCCAGGGATGTGGTCGTACCCCAATCTGGGGCCAACGTCCTGACTTTC. As protein: CARDVVVPQSGANVLTF.

This clonotype came up many times. The J gene is TRBJ2-4, the V gene TRBV2, with 8 bases identical to TRBD2. V shed 5 bases and J 8 bases; nucleotides not matched to a gene: 5. The V gene's germline CDR1 is SNHLY and CDR2 FYNNEI. This CDR3 has 13 amino acids. The CDR3 DNA sequence: TGTGCCAGCAGTTACAGCGGGAGTGACATTCAGTACTTC. Residues: CASSYSGSDIQYF.

About this clonotype: At one end the junction does not follow the germline gene, possibly because of a read error. CDR3 sequence: CSASPSLWTSSYEQCF. CDR3 bases: TGCAGTGCTAGCCCCTCCCTATGGACTAGCTCCTACGAGCAGTGCTTC. The genes are TRBV20-1 and TRBJ2-7; 8 bases fit TRBD2. The germline CDR1 and CDR2 sequences are DFQATT and SNEGSKA (reference sequence). The CDR3 loop spans 16 amino acids.

This clonotype was observed at least ten times. J is TRBJ1-2 and V is TRBV12-3 or TRBV12-4; the match to TRBD1 covers 7 bases. CDR3 size: 14 residues. V was clipped by 6 bases and J by 2 bases; unmatched bases: 6. The CDR3 spells CASRVQGSNYGYTF. Written as DNA, the CDR3 is TGTGCCAGCAGGGTACAGGGGTCGAACTATGGCTACACCTTC.

The chain has TRBV20-1 and TRBJ2-7; D gene uncertain. V lost 4 bases to trimming and J lost 3 bases, with 7 bases between them. The V gene's germline CDR1 is DFQATT and CDR2 SNEGSKA (reference sequence). This CDR3 is 11 amino acids long. CDR3 sequence: CSAIPIYEQYF. CDR3 coding DNA: TGCAGTGCTATCCCTATCTACGAGCAGTACTTC.

This clonotype was counted between two and nine times. The chain carries TRBV20-1 and TRBJ1-5; tentatively, D is TRBD1 (5 bases). V was clipped by 6 bases and J by 0 bases, with 18 bases between them. There are 16 residues in the CDR3. The germline V gene has CDR1 DFQATT and CDR2 SNEGSKA (reference sequence). The CDR3, as DNA: TGCAGTGCACGACGCTCAGGGAAGTATAGCAATCAGCCCCAGCATTTT. Encoded protein: CSARRSGKYSNQPQHF.

This clonotype was recorded at least ten times. The chain is built from TRBV11-1 and TRBJ1-2; 8 bases match TRBD1. Trimming cost V 5 bases and J 8 bases; bases outside gene matches: 10. CDR1 is SGHAT and CDR2 is FQDESV in the germline V gene (reference sequence). This CDR3 comprises 14 residues. CDR3 loop: CASSPRDRPAGYTF. The DNA for the CDR3 is TGTGCCAGCAGCCCCCGGGACAGGCCTGCCGGCTACACCTTC.

The chain links TRBV11-2 to TRBJ1-1, with no clear D. V was cut by 5 bases and J by 1 base, with 14 bases left in between. The CDR3 runs 15 residues. CDR1 is SGHAT and CDR2 is FQNNGV in the germline V gene. DNA of the CDR3: TGTGCCAGCAGCGCCGTATCGGGCAAGAACACTGAAGCTTTCTTT. Amino acids: CASSAVSGKNTEAFF.

This clonotype appeared many times. The V call is TRBV24-1, the J call TRBJ2-5; 8 bases map to TRBD2. This CDR3 comprises 16 residues. Germline values: CDR1 KGHDR, CDR2 SFDVKD. J was trimmed by 5 bases and V by 4 bases; bases with no gene match: 11. CDR3 protein: CATSESPSGSSETQYF. The CDR3 DNA sequence: TGTGCCACCAGTGAGAGCCCCAGCGGGAGTTCCGAGACCCAGTACTTC.

The gene calls are TRBV7-2 and TRBJ2-1; D ambiguous. The better agreement between TRBJ2-5 and the DNA end casts doubt on the J call. This CDR3 is built from 15 residues. Germline-derived CDR1 and CDR2 are SGHTA and FQGNSA. The chain's CDR3 is CASSLAWVVQETQYF. The DNA for the CDR3 is TGTGCCAGCAGCTTAGCGTGGGTGGTTCAAGAGACCCAGTACTTC.

V usage is TRBV29-1 and J usage is TRBJ1-1, with D unclear. Deletions cut 7 bases from V and 8 bases from J, with 11 bases between. This CDR3 contains 10 residues. The germline CDR1 and CDR2 sequences are SQVTM and ANQGSEA. CDR3 in amino acids: CSAEGSEAFF. CDR3 coding DNA: TGCAGCGCCGAGGGCAGCGAAGCTTTCTTT.

This clonotype was detected many times. This chain links TRBV3-1 with TRBJ2-7; D might be TRBD1 or TRBD2, each matching 6 bases. Trimming cost V 0 bases and J 6 bases, with 12 bases left between them. The CDR3 runs to 14 residues. Per germline, CDR1 LGHDT and CDR2 YNNKEL (reference sequence). The CDR3 loop is CASSQDWGASEQYF. In DNA, the CDR3 is TGTGCCAGCAGCCAAGACTGGGGGGCCAGCGAGCAGTACTTC.

Notes on this clonotype: This could be a read error, since a much larger clone is one nucleotide away. This chain joins TRBV6-2 or TRBV6-3 and TRBJ1-1; D may be TRBD1 (6 bases). Germline loops: CDR1 MNHEY, CDR2 SVGEGT. There are 14 residues in the CDR3. This CDR3 reads CASSRNREGTEASF. Written as DNA, the CDR3 is TGTGCCAGCAGTAGAAACAGGGAGGGCACTGAAGCTTCCTTT.

This clonotype was observed at least ten times. The CDR3 region is CASSVDTVNYEQYF. DNA of the CDR3: TGCGCCAGCAGCGTGGATACAGTGAACTACGAGCAGTACTTC. The V gene is TRBV5-1, the J gene TRBJ2-7; D gene ambiguous. The CDR3 length is 14 residues. Per germline, CDR1 SGHRS and CDR2 YFSETQ. V was clipped by 4 bases and J by 3 bases, with 14 bases between them.